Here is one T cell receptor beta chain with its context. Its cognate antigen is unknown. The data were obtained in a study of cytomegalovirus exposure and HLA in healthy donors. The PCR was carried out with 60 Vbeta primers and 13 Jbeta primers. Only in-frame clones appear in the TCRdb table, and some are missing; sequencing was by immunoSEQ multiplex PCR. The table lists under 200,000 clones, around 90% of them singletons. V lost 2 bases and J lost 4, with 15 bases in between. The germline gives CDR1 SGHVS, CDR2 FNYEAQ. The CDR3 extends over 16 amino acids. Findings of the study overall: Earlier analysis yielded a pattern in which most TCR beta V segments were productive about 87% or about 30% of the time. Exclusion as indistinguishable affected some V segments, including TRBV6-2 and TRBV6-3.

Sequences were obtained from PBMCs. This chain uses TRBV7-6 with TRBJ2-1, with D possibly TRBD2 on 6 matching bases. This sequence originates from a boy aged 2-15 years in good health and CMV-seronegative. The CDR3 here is CASSLKLAGRYNEQFF. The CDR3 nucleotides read TGTGCCAGCAGCTTAAAGCTTGCGGGAAGATACAATGAGCAGTTCTTC.